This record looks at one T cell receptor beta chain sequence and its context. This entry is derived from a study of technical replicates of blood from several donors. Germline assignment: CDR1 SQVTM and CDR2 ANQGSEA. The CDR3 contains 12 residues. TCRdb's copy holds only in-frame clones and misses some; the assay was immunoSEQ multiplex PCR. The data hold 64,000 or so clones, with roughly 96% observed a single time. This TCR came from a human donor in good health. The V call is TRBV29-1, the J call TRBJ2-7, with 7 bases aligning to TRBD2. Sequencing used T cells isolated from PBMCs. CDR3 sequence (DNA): TGCAGGATGGGGGGGGGTTCCTACGAGCAGTACTTC. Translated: CRMGGGSYEQYF.